The 16 T cell receptor beta chains reported below all come from one sample, sequenced in a study of blood T cell repertoires in COVID-19. The repertoire was sequenced with immunoSEQ multiplex PCR; TCRdb's copy has only in-frame clones and lacks some. Of under 150,000 clones in the sample, 90% are singletons; the top ten hold about 3.5%. Specimen: peripheral blood. These receptors were obtained from a man between 50 and 59 years old with active COVID-19.

The chain has TRBV5-4 and TRBJ2-3; TRBD2 aligns across 13 bases. Germline V gene sequence: CDR1 SGHNT, CDR2 YYREEE (reference sequence). With V trimmed by 3 bases and J by 4 bases, 2 bases remained unmatched. The CDR3 extends over 15 amino acids. CDR3 loop: CASSSGLAGPDTQYF. The DNA of the CDR3 is TGTGCCAGCAGCTCGGGACTAGCGGGGCCAGATACGCAGTATTTT.

V and J are TRBV3-1 (or the pseudogene TRBV3-2) and TRBJ1-1; D remains ambiguous. The CDR3 is 13 residues long. Looked up from germline, CDR1 is LGHDT and CDR2 is YNNKEL (reference sequence). V lost 4 bases and J 4 bases, leaving 10 bases between the germline ends. This CDR3 is CASSPLGGTEAFF. In nucleotides, the CDR3 is TGTGCCAGCAGCCCCCTCGGCGGCACTGAAGCTTTCTTT.

The rearrangement joins TRBV5-8 to TRBJ1-2; D is possibly TRBD1 (6 bases). This CDR3 has 14 amino acids. The germline gives CDR1 SGHTS, CDR2 YDEGEE. The V end was cut by 3 bases, the J end by 6 bases, with 15 bases between. Here the CDR3 reads CASSYGQPSHGYTF. For the CDR3, the DNA is TGTGCCAGCAGCTACGGACAGCCCTCGCATGGCTACACCTTC.

V and J are TRBV21-1 and TRBJ2-5; the table's D gene call, TRBD1, was not cross checked with the DNA. TRBV21-1 is given as a pseudogene. The CDR3 consists of 11 residues. CDR3 coding DNA: TGTGCCAGGGCCTTTCAAGAGACCCAGTACTTC. Protein product: CARAFQETQYF.

The chain carries TRBV2 and TRBJ1-2, with 7 bases that match TRBD1. Losses at the gene ends were 1 base for V and 5 bases for J; bases not matched to a gene: 4. Germline-derived CDR1 and CDR2 are SNHLY and FYNNEI. The CDR3 length is 14 residues. The CDR3 coding sequence is TGTGCCAGCAGTGAAGACGGGACAGCATATGGCTACACCTTC. Protein product: CASSEDGTAYGYTF.

This chain joins TRBV6-5 and TRBJ2-7; 10 positions match TRBD2. The CDR3 totals 14 residues. CDR1 is MNHEY and CDR2 is SVGAGI in the germline V gene. Losses at the gene ends were 4 bases for V and 5 bases for J; bases not matched to a gene: 5. The CDR3 protein is CASSSSGSWDEQYV. The CDR3 DNA reads as TGTGCCAGCAGTTCTAGCGGGAGTTGGGACGAGCAGTACGTC.

This clone came up a few times. The genes are TRBV3-1 (or the pseudogene TRBV3-2) and TRBJ1-2; D not resolved. Germline V gene lookup returns CDR1 LGHDT and CDR2 YNNKEL (reference sequence). V was cut by 1 base and J by 7 bases, with 16 bases left in between. CDR3 length equals 15 residues. In DNA, the CDR3 is TGTGCCAGCAGCCAAGGTGGCGGAAGTCTATCTGGCTACACCTTC. Residues: CASSQGGGSLSGYTF.

Of note for this clone: Other DNA sequences in this specimen translate into the identical CDR3. This chain links TRBV5-1 with TRBJ1-1, with D possibly being TRBD1 (6 bases). The CDR3 has 13 amino acids. V lost 4 bases, J lost 2 bases, and 9 bases lay in between. Germline V gene lookup returns CDR1 SGHRS and CDR2 YFSETQ. The CDR3 region is CASSIQGNTEAFF. The CDR3 nucleotides read TGCGCCAGCAGCATACAGGGAAACACTGAAGCTTTCTTT.

Only a few counts were recorded for this clone. This chain joins TRBV6-5 and TRBJ1-6, with a tentative D call TRBD1 (5 bases). Looked up from germline, CDR1 is MNHEY and CDR2 is SVGAGI. V was pared by 6 bases and J by 7 bases, with 10 bases between. This CDR3 is built from 13 residues. CDR3 DNA: TGTGCCAGCAGCGACAGAAAAAATTCACCCCTCCACTTT. It encodes CASSDRKNSPLHF.

The chain joins TRBV5-4 to TRBJ1-1; the match to TRBD1 covers 10 bases. Germline loops: CDR1 SGHNT, CDR2 YYREEE (reference sequence). The CDR3 is made up of 14 amino acids. The ends lost 4 bases at V and 5 bases at J; junction bases unmatched: 5. The CDR3 loop is CASSTGQGGTEAFF. The CDR3 nucleotides read TGTGCCAGCAGCACCGGACAGGGGGGGACTGAAGCTTTCTTT.

This chain joins TRBV5-6 and TRBJ2-1; D remains ambiguous. The CDR3 length is 14 residues. Per the germline V gene, CDR1 is SGHDT and CDR2 is YYEEEE. Trimming removed 2 bases at V and 7 bases at J, with 13 bases between. CDR3 amino acids: CASSFMSGLNEQFF. DNA for the CDR3: TGTGCCAGCAGCTTCATGAGTGGTCTGAATGAGCAGTTCTTC.

V usage is TRBV9 and J usage is TRBJ1-1; D unresolved. The ends were cut back, 0 bases at V and 5 bases at J, with 8 bases in the middle. The V gene's germline CDR1 is SGDLS and CDR2 YYNGEE. The CDR3 is made up of 13 amino acids. Written as DNA, the CDR3 is TGTGCCAGCAGCGTAGGGCAGGAAACTGAAGCTTTCTTT. This encodes CASSVGQETEAFF.

The chain has TRBV10-3 and TRBJ2-2; a weak D match, TRBD1 (6 bases). Per germline, CDR1 ENHRY and CDR2 SYGVKD. V was trimmed by 7 bases and J by 6 bases, leaving 9 bases between them. CDR3 length: 12 residues. CDR3 sequence reads: CAINPGAGELFF. The CDR3 bases are TGTGCCATCAACCCAGGGGCCGGGGAGCTGTTTTTT.

This clone was picked up one time. The V and J genes are TRBV5-6 and TRBJ2-2; 13 positions match TRBD2. The length of the CDR3 is 16 residues. Germline CDR1 is SGHDT and CDR2 is YYEEEE. V trimming: 2 bases; J trimming: 6 bases; junction bases outside the gene matches: 4. CDR3 sequence: CASSFLTSGRAGELFF. The CDR3 DNA reads as TGTGCCAGCAGCTTCCTAACTAGCGGGAGGGCCGGGGAGCTGTTTTTT.

The V and J genes are TRBV3-1 (or the pseudogene TRBV3-2) and TRBJ2-5, with 8 bases aligning to TRBD2. The V gene end was trimmed by 1 base and the J gene end by 5 bases; junction bases not matched to a gene: 6. The CDR3 consists of 15 residues. Germline-derived CDR1 and CDR2 are LGHDT and YNNKEL (reference sequence). The CDR3 here is CASSQAGTRGETQYF. In DNA form, the CDR3 reads TGTGCCAGCAGCCAAGCCGGGACTAGAGGCGAGACCCAGTACTTC.

This rearrangement joins TRBV24-1 to TRBJ1-2; D might be TRBD1 (5 bases). The V end lost 4 bases, the J end lost 5 bases, and 16 bases lay between the germline ends. CDR1 KGHDR and CDR2 SFDVKD come from the germline V gene. This CDR3 has 15 residues. The CDR3 region is CATSDWGLPSYGYTF. For the CDR3, the DNA is TGTGCCACCAGTGACTGGGGACTGCCTTCATATGGCTACACCTTC.